Listed below are T cell receptor beta chains from one sample, sequenced in a study of control samples from healthy donors and cancer patients. Method: immunoSEQ multiplex PCR; TCRdb's copy keeps in-frame clones and lacks some. The sample carries 85,000 to 100,000 clones, about four fifths recorded once. Sample: blood. These receptors were taken from a man in his 60s in good health. The CDR3 runs from the conserved cysteine through the conserved F or W.

v_call	cdr3_aa
TRBV5-4	CASSSRQGGTEKLFF
TRBV30	CAWSEGRGTEAFF
TRBV9	CASSVAGGGTGELFF
TRBV21-1	CASSKGNKGPSSGQPQHF
TRBV28	CASSNPRPLGEGVGEQYF
TRBV3-1/TRBV3-2	CASSQDWRNYGYTF
TRBV27	CASSLAGTDGEAFF
TRBV10-2	CASSQTSGGDAPDF
TRBV29-1	CSVEVPLDRGLIDEQFF
TRBV24-1	CATSDPSGGRGGIGNNEQFF
TRBV5-4	CASSTGEREDGGVTQYF
TRBV7-9	CASSLGTGHYEQYF
TRBV30	CACPWTGDTGELFF
TRBV5-8	CASTWGGLGNTIYF
TRBV30	CAWSPWGTDTQYF
TRBV27	CASSYRQGTMNTEAFF
TRBV29-1	CSAFRGVAEAFF
TRBV5-6	CASSEGGRAGETQYF
TRBV18	CASSPLRDRGNIGSGNTIYF
TRBV6-2/TRBV6-3	CASSTTVMGAVMNTEAFF
TRBV11-2	CASSSLSGLAGITGELFF
TRBV28	CASSLRVMANEKLFF
TRBV30	CAWSPLGAEAFF
TRBV4-1	CASSQSRLQRKVSGANVLTF
TRBV19	CASSIGGTANSPLHF
TRBV4-2	CASSQEPRVAGTDTQYF
TRBV19	CASSNTGEETQYF
TRBV19	CASSTSGTSNEKLFF
TRBV6-5	CASSYLGPNYGYTF
TRBV10-1	CASSRGSLSSNEQFF
TRBV30	CAWSAIINTQYF
TRBV10-3	CATGTTESRETQYF
TRBV6-5	CASSWRGSYNSPLHF
TRBV7-8	CASSLGTGYTEAFF
TRBV28	CASSLSGRGGREQFF
TRBV5-1	CASSLVSETQYF
TRBV18	CASSQTGQGASGNTIYF
TRBV19	CASSVTKYLGGNEKLFF
TRBV2	CASSESRESTDTQYF
TRBV14	CASSLAGLDIQYF
TRBV6-2/TRBV6-3	CASSPYGTLYNEQFF
TRBV11-2	CASSLGPEAYEQYF
TRBV27	CASFGMSHEQYF
TRBV30	CAWSVLGSYGYTF
TRBV6-1	CASSDSNEQFF
TRBV15	CATSRDGGMGTGGILYEQYF
TRBV6-5	CASSRSTAFTYGYTF
TRBV29-1	CSVELGVGNEQFF
TRBV24-1	CATSEGLAGADNEQFF